This TCR beta chain stems from a study of blood T cell repertoires in COVID-19. TCRdb's table, derived via immunoSEQ multiplex PCR, lists solely in-frame clones and lacks some. The top ten hold roughly 4% of the sample, which has roughly 310,000 clones, 88% seen once. The length of the CDR3 is 17 residues. With V trimmed by 6 bases and J by 4 bases, 8 bases remained unmatched. From germline, CDR1 is SGHTA and CDR2 FQGTGA. V gene TRBV7-3 combines with J gene TRBJ2-2; 13 nucleotides match TRBD2. The specimen sequenced was peripheral blood. The sequence came from a woman in her forties or fifties with active or convalescent COVID-19. The CDR3 DNA sequence: TGTGCCAGCAGGAGAACCGGGACTAGCGGGACCACCGGGGAGCTGTTTTTT. It specifies CASRRTGTSGTTGELFF. The full variable domain, with the rest looked up from reference TRBV7-3 and TRBJ2-2, is GAGVSQTPSNKVTEKGKYVELRCDPISGHTALYWYRQSLGQGPEFLIYFQGTGAADDSGLPNDRFFAVRPEGSVSTLKIQRTERGDSAVYLCASRRTGTSGTTGELFFGEGSRLTVL.